This T cell receptor beta chain was observed in a study of CD8+ T cells in alopecia areata. TCR sequencing used cDNA made by reverse transcription of extracted RNA. TCRdb keeps only in-frame clones here, not all; method: immunoSEQ multiplex PCR. Counted here are 150,000 to 200,000 clones, approximately 62% occurring once; the ten biggest clones make up 13% to 15%. This clone was seen more than once but under ten times. Trimming at V came to 4 bases and at J to 4 bases, leaving 11 bases not matched to a gene. Germline CDR1 SGHDT, CDR2 YYEEEE. The CDR3 is 15 residues long. Treatment denoted: oral pan-JAK inhibitor, 5-10 mg twice daily.

The sample consisted of CD4+ T cells sorted from blood, taken at week 24, from a patient treated with tofacitinib. The receptor was derived from a human donor with alopecia areata. The chain has TRBV5-6 and TRBJ2-7; 7 bases are a match to TRBD1. This chain's CDR3 is CASSPWDRQEYEQYF. The DNA of the CDR3 is TGTGCCAGCAGCCCCTGGGACAGACAAGAGTACGAGCAGTACTTC.